Below are 13 T cell receptor beta chains sequenced from a single sample in a study of T cells in Graves' hyperthyroidism and ophthalmopathy. The investigators amplified TCR beta CDR3 regions from RNA transcripts. Primed by the HTBI set, a first-round RT-PCR was run on the TCR CDR3. TCRdb itself ran the multiplex PCR reads through MiXCR, one entry per CDR3 protein. The sample shows around 800,000 distinct CDR3 sequences, roughly 40% of them seen only once. The sequenced sample consisted of blood. These receptors were obtained from a man younger than 35 with Graves' hyperthyroidism.

This clonotype was seen a few times. This chain uses TRBV19 with TRBJ1-5; weak D call: TRBD1 (6 bases). Trimming took off 4 bases at V and 0 bases at J, with 16 bases between the two ends. Per the germline V gene, CDR1 is LNHDA and CDR2 is SQIVND (reference sequence). The CDR3 covers 17 residues. CDR3 in amino acids: CASSTIYREYSNQPQHF. CDR3 bases: TGTGCCAGTAGTACCATTTACAGGGAATATAGCAATCAGCCCCAGCATTTT.

Worth noting for this clonotype: With a much larger clone just one base away, this may be a read error. Here the CDR3 omits its conserved ending phenylalanine or tryptophan, so a read error is the likely source. The chain carries TRBV15 and TRBJ1-5, with a possible D match to TRBD1 (6 bases). The length of the CDR3 is 15 residues. V dropped 5 bases and J dropped 2 bases, with 13 bases sitting between them. CDR1 LNHNV and CDR2 YYDKDF come from the germline V gene (reference sequence). CDR3 DNA sequence: TGTGCCACCAGCCAGGAGAAGGGGGGCAATCAGCCCCAGCATCTT. Amino acids: CATSQEKGGNQPQHL.

The chain uses TRBV7-6 and TRBJ2-2; 9 bases map to TRBD1. The trim removed 5 bases at V and 4 bases at J, leaving 2 bases unmatched. Looked up from germline, CDR1 is SGHVS and CDR2 is FNYEAQ. The CDR3 length is 14 residues. CDR3 nucleotides: TGTGCCAGCAGCGAGACAGGGGGCACCGGGGAGCTGTTTTTT. Translation: CASSETGGTGELFF. Filled out from reference TRBV7-6 and TRBJ2-2, the complete variable domain reads GAGVSQSPRYKVTKRGQDVALRCDPISGHVSLYWYRQALGQGPEFLTYFNYEAQQDKSGLPNDRFSAERPEGSISTLTIQRTEQRDSAMYRCASSETGGTGELFFGEGSRLTVL.

This clonotype occurred a few times. V is TRBV7-2 and J is TRBJ2-7; tentatively, D is TRBD2 (6 bases). CDR1 and CDR2 from the germline V gene are SGHTA and FQGNSA. The CDR3 totals 13 residues. V was trimmed by 4 bases and J by 5 bases, leaving 12 bases between them. CDR3 amino acids: CASSWDGGNEQYF. For the CDR3, the DNA is TGTGCCAGCAGCTGGGACGGCGGGAACGAGCAGTACTTC.

V usage is TRBV20-1 and J usage is TRBJ2-7; 9 positions match TRBD1. Germline lookup yields CDR1 DFQATT and CDR2 SNEGSKA (reference sequence). The CDR3 is 14 residues long. J gave up 0 bases and V 6 bases, and 6 bases lay outside the gene matches. Written as DNA, the CDR3 is TGCAGTGCGGCCCGGGACAGGGACTCCTACGAGCAGTACTTC. Protein sequence: CSAARDRDSYEQYF.

This clonotype appeared a few times. The chain has TRBV7-2 and TRBJ1-5, with TRBD1 matching 7 bases. The germline CDR1 and CDR2 sequences are SGHTA and FQGNSA. The trim removed 4 bases at V and 7 bases at J, leaving 10 bases unmatched. The CDR3 has 15 amino acids. The CDR3 region is CASSYRVQGNQPQHF. In DNA, the CDR3 is TGTGCCAGCAGCTACCGGGTACAGGGGAACCAGCCCCAGCATTTT.

The table lists this clonotype with a few counts. The rearrangement uses TRBV12-3 or TRBV12-4 and TRBJ1-1; D may be TRBD1 (5 bases). This CDR3 is built from 14 residues. V was cut by 5 bases and J by 1 base, with 11 bases left in between. CDR3 amino acids: CASSGALRNTEAFF. For the CDR3, the DNA is TGTGCCAGCAGTGGGGCCCTCCGGAACACTGAAGCTTTCTTT.

The chain combines TRBV7-8 with TRBJ2-7, with D possibly matching TRBD1 (6 bases). Trimming took 0 bases from V and 5 from J, leaving 20 bases between them. Germline V CDR1 and CDR2: SGHVS, FQNEAQ. The CDR3 is made up of 17 amino acids. The CDR3 region is CASSLAPRQGLRDEQYF. CDR3 bases: TGTGCCAGCAGCTTAGCCCCCCGCCAGGGGCTAAGGGACGAGCAGTACTTC.

A note on this clonotype: With a much larger clone just one base away, this may be a read error. The chain carries TRBV5-1 and TRBJ1-2; 7 bases map to TRBD1. The germline V gene encodes CDR1 SGHRS and CDR2 YFSETQ. CDR3 size: 14 residues. The J segment lost 14 bases and the V segment lost 5 bases, leaving 18 bases of the junction unmatched. This chain's CDR3 is CASSYAGTADSGTF. The CDR3 DNA reads as TGCGCCAGCAGTTATGCCGGGACAGCGGACTCAGGGACCTTC.

Many counts were recorded for this clonotype. The chain has TRBV7-9 and TRBJ1-4; 7 positions match TRBD1. The J segment lost 7 bases and the V segment lost 5 bases, leaving 10 bases of the junction unmatched. The germline gives CDR1 SEHNR, CDR2 FQNEAQ (reference sequence). This CDR3 is built from 15 residues. The CDR3 region is CASSGTFDRVEKLFF. The CDR3 coding sequence is TGTGCCAGCAGCGGAACATTCGACAGGGTTGAAAAACTGTTTTTT.

The sample holds many counts of this clonotype. The V and J genes are TRBV19 and TRBJ1-1; tentative D call: TRBD1 (6 bases). Trimming removed 5 bases from V and 3 bases from J, with 13 bases in between. Germline V gives CDR1 LNHDA, CDR2 SQIVND (reference sequence). The CDR3 length is 14 residues. CDR3 region: CASSGTQGYTEAFF. The CDR3 DNA sequence: TGTGCCAGTAGTGGTACACAGGGATACACTGAAGCTTTCTTT.

In this sample, this clonotype turned up a few times. The chain couples TRBV3-1 to TRBJ1-2; D may be TRBD1 (5 bases). The germline V gene encodes CDR1 LGHDT and CDR2 YNNKEL (reference sequence). V was trimmed by 2 bases and J by 7 bases, leaving 8 bases between them. This CDR3 has 12 residues. CDR3 nucleotide sequence: TGTGCCAGCAGCCAATTAAGGGGTGGCTACACCTTC. Its protein is CASSQLRGGYTF.

This clonotype was counted many times. This chain connects TRBV5-1 to TRBJ1-2, with D unresolved. The CDR3 spans 13 residues. Germline values: CDR1 SGHRS, CDR2 YFSETQ. The V gene lost 0 bases and the J gene lost 6 bases, with 9 bases spanning the gap. CDR3 sequence: CASSLGDLDGYTF. The CDR3 nucleotides read TGCGCCAGCAGCTTGGGAGACCTGGATGGCTACACCTTC.